This T cell receptor beta chain was sequenced for a study of beta chain features in type 1 diabetes. The study's findings and limits: A pattern of fewer insertions and more deletions at VDJ junctions was seen in type 1 diabetes patients. Resolution of whether HLA type affects TCRB rearrangement was not achieved here.

Trimming cost V 8 bases and J 4 bases; bases outside gene matches: 8. This CDR3 has 13 amino acids. Germline CDR1 and CDR2: MDHEN and SYDVKM. Concerning this clone itself: The antigen is not known.

The sequenced template was cDNA made from the entire isolated RNA. Data came from immunoSEQ multiplex PCR; TCRdb stores just in-frame clones and leaves some out. The table shows approximately 300,000 clones, with approximately 10% occurring only once. This sequence was found in a woman aged 30 to 39 in good health. The chain has TRBV28 and TRBJ2-7; 7 bases line up with TRBD1. The sample comprised naive CD4+ T cells from blood. The CDR3 reads CASRIQGVYEQYF. The CDR3 DNA reads as TGTGCCAGCCGAATCCAGGGGGTTTACGAGCAGTACTTC.